This entry lists 23 T cell receptor beta chains sequenced from one sample in a study of blood T cell repertoires in COVID-19. Here immunoSEQ multiplex PCR was the method, and the copy in TCRdb shows in-frame clones only, minus some. The data contain a few hundred thousand clones, over 75% of them seen just once; the ten biggest clones take up about 1.9%. Material: PBMCs or T cells enriched from blood (not recorded which). The origin of the receptors is a woman aged 45 to 65 who had recovered from COVID-19.

J is TRBJ2-3 and V is TRBV15, with TRBD1 as a possible D gene (6 bases). This CDR3 contains 15 residues. The germline V gene encodes CDR1 LNHNV and CDR2 YYDKDF (reference sequence). V lost 2 bases to trimming and J lost 3 bases, with 12 bases between them. The CDR3 DNA reads TGTGCCACCAGCAGACGCAGGGGTAGGACAGATACGCAGTATTTT. Its translation: CATSRRRGRTDTQYF.

J is TRBJ2-3 and V is TRBV6-5; D possibly corresponds to TRBD2 (5 bases). CDR1 and CDR2 from the germline V gene are MNHEY and SVGAGI. This CDR3 is built from 16 residues. V lost 0 bases and J lost 2, with 12 bases in between. CDR3 bases: TGTGCCAGCAGTTACTCGATGGGAGACCCCACAGATACGCAGTATTTT. This gives the protein CASSYSMGDPTDTQYF.

The genes are TRBV29-1 and TRBJ1-2, with 7 bases matching TRBD1. The CDR3 covers 16 residues. Germline trimming cut 6 bases from V and 4 bases from J; bases unmatched to any gene: 17. Germline CDR1 and CDR2: SQVTM and ANQGSEA. The chain's CDR3 is CSVATYRTGTAYGYTF. CDR3 nucleotide sequence: TGCAGCGTCGCAACCTATAGAACCGGGACAGCCTATGGCTACACCTTC.

V gene TRBV28 combines with J gene TRBJ1-2; TRBD1 is a possible D gene (5 bases). V lost 2 bases and J lost 8, with 18 bases in between. There are 15 residues in the CDR3. CDR1 is MDHEN, CDR2 SYDVKM, per germline. CDR3 nucleotides: TGTGCCAGCAGTTTAGTCCAGGGTACAGGTCTAGGCTACACCTTC. Protein product: CASSLVQGTGLGYTF.

The chain employs TRBV28 and TRBJ1-4; D gene ambiguous. Germline V gives CDR1 MDHEN, CDR2 SYDVKM. The CDR3 consists of 14 residues. V shed 5 bases and J shed 8 bases, with 15 bases lying between them. The CDR3 DNA sequence: TGTGCCAGCAGTCACCATCGAGGGTACGAAAAACTGTTTTTT. It specifies CASSHHRGYEKLFF.

V gene TRBV12-3 or TRBV12-4 combines with J gene TRBJ1-4, with unresolved D. Trimming took off 5 bases at V and 17 bases at J, with 15 bases between the two ends. CDR3 length equals 11 residues. The CDR3 sequence: CASSVSGSPFF. For the CDR3, the DNA is TGTGCCAGCAGTGTTAGTGGTTCACCATTTTTT.

J is TRBJ2-2 and V is TRBV2, with 11 bases that match TRBD2. CDR3 length equals 17 residues. Germline V CDR1 and CDR2: SNHLY, FYNNEI. Trimming took 4 bases from V and 5 from J; bases not matched to a gene: 9. The chain's CDR3 is CASSARTSGQRTGELFF. In nucleotides, the CDR3 is TGTGCCAGCAGTGCACGGACTAGCGGGCAGAGGACCGGGGAGCTGTTTTTT. Filled out from reference TRBV2 and TRBJ2-2, the complete variable domain reads EPEVTQTPSHQVTQMGQEVILRCVPISNHLYFYWYRQILGQKVEFLVSFYNNEISEKSEIFDDQFSVERPDGSNFTLKIRSTKLEDSAMYFCASSARTSGQRTGELFFGEGSRLTVL.

V gene TRBV9 combines with J gene TRBJ1-2, with 9 bases fitting TRBD1. Losses at the gene ends were 4 bases for V and 8 bases for J; bases not matched to a gene: 6. CDR1 and CDR2 from the germline V gene are SGDLS and YYNGEE. The CDR3 sequence is 13 residues long. CDR3 sequence reads: CASSSTGGLGYTF. CDR3 nucleotides: TGTGCCAGCAGCTCTACAGGGGGCTTAGGCTACACCTTC.

The chain recombines TRBV24-1 with TRBJ2-5; 8 bases are a match to TRBD2. The V gene's germline CDR1 is KGHDR and CDR2 SFDVKD. CDR3 size: 15 residues. Unmatched junction bases numbered 7, after V lost 7 bases and J lost 1 base. The CDR3, as DNA: TGTGCCACCAGCACGGGGGGGGGACTCCAAGAGACCCAGTACTTC. As protein: CATSTGGGLQETQYF.

The chain links TRBV18 to TRBJ1-5; D uncertain. This CDR3 comprises 14 residues. The ends were cut back, 3 bases at V and 6 bases at J, with 12 bases in the middle. Germline values: CDR1 KGHSH, CDR2 LQKENI. The CDR3 loop reads CASSPREKGQPQHF. In DNA, the CDR3 is TGTGCCAGCTCACCCCGGGAGAAGGGTCAGCCCCAGCATTTT.

This chain uses TRBV15 with TRBJ2-3; D is perhaps TRBD2 (7 bases). CDR1 and CDR2 (germline): LNHNV, YYDKDF (reference sequence). The CDR3 totals 17 residues. Trimming took 3 bases from V and 0 from J, leaving 16 bases between them. The CDR3, as DNA: TGTGCCACCAGCAGCAGAGGGGGGGTCCGGAGCACAGATACGCAGTATTTT. Translated, it gives CATSSRGGVRSTDTQYF.

This chain uses TRBV5-1 with TRBJ1-1, with D tentatively TRBD1 (6 bases). The germline V and J ends were trimmed by 0 bases and 0 bases, with 12 bases remaining between them. The length of the CDR3 is 16 residues. Per germline, CDR1 SGHRS and CDR2 YFSETQ. CDR3 in DNA: TGCGCCAGCAGCTTGGCCTGGGGGCCCGTGAACACTGAAGCTTTCTTT. It specifies CASSLAWGPVNTEAFF.

The gene calls are TRBV2 and TRBJ2-7, with 12 bases aligning to TRBD2. V was clipped by 6 bases and J by 2 bases; unmatched bases: 5. CDR3 length: 15 amino acids. Germline V gene data show CDR1 as SNHLY and CDR2 as FYNNEI. The DNA of the CDR3 is TGTGCCAGCAGCGAGACTAGCGGGAGCCCCTACGAGCAGTACTTC. Amino acid sequence: CASSETSGSPYEQYF.

This chain joins TRBV5-1 and TRBJ2-4; 9 positions match TRBD1. The CDR3 contains 16 residues. Losses at the gene ends were 4 bases for V and 0 bases for J; bases not matched to a gene: 5. Germline V CDR1 and CDR2: SGHRS, YFSETQ. The CDR3 here is CASSPDRGLAKNIQYF. The CDR3 nucleotides are TGCGCCAGCAGCCCCGACAGGGGGTTAGCCAAAAACATTCAGTACTTC.

The chain uses TRBV6-5 and TRBJ1-2; D remains ambiguous. Germline loops: CDR1 MNHEY, CDR2 SVGAGI. The CDR3 is 13 residues long. V lost 10 bases, J lost 1 base, and 13 bases lay in between. DNA of the CDR3: TGTGCCAACCCGCGGCAACTTAACTATGGCTACACCTTC. Amino acid sequence: CANPRQLNYGYTF.

V gene TRBV28 combines with J gene TRBJ1-1; no definite D call. The germline V gene encodes CDR1 MDHEN and CDR2 SYDVKM. V lost 4 bases, J lost 11 bases, and 14 bases lay in between. This CDR3 has 12 residues. In DNA, the CDR3 is TGTGCCAGCAGTTCTAGACTCGATGGCGCTTTCTTT. Amino acids: CASSSRLDGAFF.

This sequence joins TRBV7-6 and TRBJ2-5; the match to TRBD2 covers 10 bases. The J segment lost 5 bases and the V segment lost 4 bases, leaving 10 bases of the junction unmatched. Per germline, CDR1 SGHVS and CDR2 FNYEAQ. There are 16 residues in the CDR3. The CDR3 DNA is TGTGCCAGCAGCTCACGGACTAGCGGAGAGAGGGAGACCCAGTACTTC. Encoded protein: CASSSRTSGERETQYF.

CDR3 sequence reads: CASSSTTGNEKLFF. DNA of the CDR3: TGTGCCAGCAGTTCGACGACAGGGAATGAAAAACTGTTTTTT. The rearrangement uses TRBV13 and TRBJ1-4; 7 bases are shared with TRBD1. V gave up 6 bases and J gave up 5 bases; unmatched junction bases: 6. Per the germline V gene, CDR1 is PRHDT and CDR2 is FYEKMQ (reference sequence). The CDR3 has 14 residues.

This chain connects TRBV6-5 to TRBJ2-3; 10 bases match TRBD2. Germline V gene lookup returns CDR1 MNHEY and CDR2 SVGAGI. Germline trimming cut 5 bases from V and 6 bases from J; bases unmatched to any gene: 8. The CDR3 loop spans 15 amino acids. The CDR3 DNA follows: TGTGCCAGCAGTCCCTTAGCGGGAGGATGGGATACGCAGTATTTT. Translating gives CASSPLAGGWDTQYF.

For this clone: The same CDR3 is also encoded by other DNA sequences in this sample. This chain links TRBV15 with TRBJ1-4, with D maybe TRBD1 (6 bases). Germline lookup yields CDR1 LNHNV and CDR2 YYDKDF (reference sequence). Trimming left V 5 bases short and J 0 bases short, with 10 bases between. This CDR3 region has 15 residues. CDR3 DNA sequence: TGTGCCACCAGCGTACAGGGTGCAACTAATGAAAAACTGTTTTTT. Protein sequence: CATSVQGATNEKLFF.

V is TRBV9 and J is TRBJ2-7, with 14 bases aligning to TRBD2. The CDR3 is 17 amino acids. Per germline, CDR1 SGDLS and CDR2 YYNGEE. The trim removed 4 bases at V and 5 bases at J, leaving 11 bases unmatched. CDR3 region: CASSRTPGLAGAHEQYF. CDR3 bases: TGTGCCAGCAGCAGAACCCCGGGACTAGCGGGAGCCCACGAGCAGTACTTC. Filled out from reference TRBV9 and TRBJ2-7, the complete variable domain reads DSGVTQTPKHLITATGQRVTLRCSPRSGDLSVYWYQQSLDQGLQFLIQYYNGEERAKGNILERFSAQQFPDLHSELNLSSLELGDSALYFCASSRTPGLAGAHEQYFGPGTRLTVT.

CDR3 in DNA: TGTGCCAGCAGCTTAGATACAGTTTTCACTGAAGCTTTCTTT. It is translated as CASSLDTVFTEAFF. The chain links TRBV7-6 to TRBJ1-1; D gene unclear. Germline assignment: CDR1 SGHVS and CDR2 FNYEAQ. This CDR3 region has 14 residues. Trimming pared 1 base from V and 4 bases from J, leaving 10 bases between.

The rearrangement links TRBV6-5 to TRBJ1-4; weak D call: TRBD1 (5 bases). Germline V gene sequence: CDR1 MNHEY, CDR2 SVGAGI. The CDR3 is 13 residues long. V was shortened by 6 bases and J by 7 bases, with 12 bases between the two germline ends. CDR3 nucleotides: TGTGCCAGCAGCCAACGGGGGACTGAAAAACTGTTTTTT. Residues: CASSQRGTEKLFF.